Listed below are T cell receptor beta chains from one sample, sequenced in a study of shared clonotypes between healthy human individuals. Repertoires were generated with immunoSEQ multiplex PCR, while TCRdb's copy carries only in-frame clones and drops some. The table lists 780,000 or so clones, 72% of them singletons. The source material was memory CD4+ T cells sorted from blood. These receptors all stem from a woman aged 30 to 39 in good health. Each CDR3 is given with its conserved first and last residue. Each record gives: D gene, V gene, J gene, CDR3 protein, CDR3 DNA. A D gene is named only where the DNA matches it firmly.

D: NA
V: TRBV6-1
J: TRBJ1-4
CDR3: CASSEEVDGLKLFF
DNA: TGTGCCAGCAGTGAAGAAGTCGACGGATTAAAACTGTTTTTT

D: TRBD2
V: TRBV5-1
J: TRBJ2-1
CDR3: CASSFSSGSQNEQFF
DNA: TGCGCCAGCAGCTTTAGCAGCGGGAGTCAAAATGAGCAGTTCTTC

D: NA
V: TRBV5-1
J: TRBJ2-1
CDR3: CASSLDSGFSSYNEQFF
DNA: TGCGCCAGCAGCTTGGATAGCGGATTTTCCTCCTACAATGAGCAGTTCTTC

D: NA
V: TRBV28
J: TRBJ2-7
CDR3: CASSLSGETYEQYF
DNA: TGTGCCAGCAGTTTATCAGGGGAGACCTACGAGCAGTACTTC

D: NA
V: TRBV6-4
J: TRBJ2-2
CDR3: CASSPGSYNTGELFF
DNA: TGTGCCAGCAGTCCGGGATCATACAACACCGGGGAGCTGTTTTTT

D: NA
V: TRBV7-2
J: TRBJ2-6
CDR3: CASSSYRAGANVLTF
DNA: TGTGCCAGCAGCTCGTACAGGGCTGGGGCCAACGTCCTGACTTTC

D: NA
V: TRBV6-5
J: TRBJ1-1
CDR3: CASSSTEGWGTEAFF
DNA: TGTGCCAGCAGTTCGACAGAAGGGTGGGGCACTGAAGCTTTCTTT

D: TRBD1
V: TRBV11-2
J: TRBJ1-4
CDR3: CASSSGGGANEKLFF
DNA: TGTGCCAGCAGCTCAGGGGGCGGGGCTAATGAAAAACTGTTTTTT

D: NA
V: TRBV7-6
J: TRBJ2-7
CDR3: CASSRRRGEASYEQYF
DNA: TGTGCCAGCAGCCGTCGACGGGGTGAAGCCTCCTACGAGCAGTACTTC

D: TRBD2
V: TRBV2
J: TRBJ2-1
CDR3: CASMRDSGRRNEQFF
DNA: TGTGCCAGCATGAGGGATAGCGGGAGGAGGAATGAGCAGTTCTTC

D: NA
V: TRBV5-6
J: TRBJ1-1
CDR3: CASSFRGTEAFF
DNA: TGTGCCAGCAGCTTCAGGGGTACTGAAGCTTTCTTT